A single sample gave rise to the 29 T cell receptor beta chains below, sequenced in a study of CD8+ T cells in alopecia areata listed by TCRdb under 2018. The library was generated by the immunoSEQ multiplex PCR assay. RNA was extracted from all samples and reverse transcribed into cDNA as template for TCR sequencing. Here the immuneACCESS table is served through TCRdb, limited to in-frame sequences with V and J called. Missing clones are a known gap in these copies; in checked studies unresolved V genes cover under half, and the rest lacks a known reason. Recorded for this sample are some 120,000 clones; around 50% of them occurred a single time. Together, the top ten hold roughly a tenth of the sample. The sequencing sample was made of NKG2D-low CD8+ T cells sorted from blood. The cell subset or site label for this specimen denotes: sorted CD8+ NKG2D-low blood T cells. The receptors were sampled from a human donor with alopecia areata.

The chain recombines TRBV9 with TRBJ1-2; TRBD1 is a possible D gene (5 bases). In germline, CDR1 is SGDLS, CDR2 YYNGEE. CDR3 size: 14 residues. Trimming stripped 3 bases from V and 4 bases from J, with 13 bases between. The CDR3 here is CASSGADSPYGYTF. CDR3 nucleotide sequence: TGTGCCAGCAGCGGGGCCGACAGCCCCTATGGCTACACCTTC.

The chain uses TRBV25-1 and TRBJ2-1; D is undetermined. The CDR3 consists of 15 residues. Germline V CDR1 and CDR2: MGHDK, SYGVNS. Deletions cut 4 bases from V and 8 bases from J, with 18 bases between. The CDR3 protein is CASSGTRQWGHEQFF. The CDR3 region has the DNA TGTGCCAGCAGTGGGACCCGGCAGTGGGGTCATGAGCAGTTCTTC.

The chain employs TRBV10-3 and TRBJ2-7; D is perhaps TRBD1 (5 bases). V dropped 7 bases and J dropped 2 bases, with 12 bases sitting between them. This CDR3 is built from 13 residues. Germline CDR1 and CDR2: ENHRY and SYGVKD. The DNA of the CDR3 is TGTGCCATCACCCCGGCACAGGCCTACGAGCAGTACTTC. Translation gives CAITPAQAYEQYF.

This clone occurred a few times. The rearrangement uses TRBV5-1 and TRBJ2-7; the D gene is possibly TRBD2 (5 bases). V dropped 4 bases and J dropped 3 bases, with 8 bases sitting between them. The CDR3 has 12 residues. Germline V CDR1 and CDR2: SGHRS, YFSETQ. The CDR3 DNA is TGCGCCAGCAGCGACGGGAACTACGAGCAGTACTTC. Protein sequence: CASSDGNYEQYF.

The chain's CDR3 is CAWIIGGIYTEAFF. Here the CDR3 DNA reads TGTGCCTGGATCATAGGGGGGATATACACTGAAGCTTTCTTT. This rearrangement joins TRBV30 to TRBJ1-1, with a weak D call TRBD1 (6 bases). The CDR3 totals 14 residues. The V end was cut by 4 bases, the J end by 3 bases, with 15 bases between. CDR1 is GTSNPN and CDR2 is SVGIG in the germline V gene (reference sequence).

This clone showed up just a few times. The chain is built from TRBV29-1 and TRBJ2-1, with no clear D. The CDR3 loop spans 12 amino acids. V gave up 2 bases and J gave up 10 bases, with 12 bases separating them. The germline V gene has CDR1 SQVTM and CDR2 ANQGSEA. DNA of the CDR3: TGCAGCGTTGAATCCTCCAGACCCGAGCAGTTCTTC. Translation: CSVESSRPEQFF.

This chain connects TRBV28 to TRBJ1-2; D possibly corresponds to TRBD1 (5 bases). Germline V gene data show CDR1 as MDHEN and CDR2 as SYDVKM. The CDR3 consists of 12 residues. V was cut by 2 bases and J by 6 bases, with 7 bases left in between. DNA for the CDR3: TGTGCCAGCAGTTTAGGAGGGGATGGCTACACCTTC. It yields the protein CASSLGGDGYTF.

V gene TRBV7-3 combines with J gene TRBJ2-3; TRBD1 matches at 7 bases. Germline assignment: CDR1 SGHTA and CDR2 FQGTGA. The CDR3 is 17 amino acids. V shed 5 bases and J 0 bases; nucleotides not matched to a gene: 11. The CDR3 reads CASSKTGTASSTDTQYF. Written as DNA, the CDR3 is TGTGCCAGCAGCAAGACCGGGACAGCTTCTAGCACAGATACGCAGTATTTT.

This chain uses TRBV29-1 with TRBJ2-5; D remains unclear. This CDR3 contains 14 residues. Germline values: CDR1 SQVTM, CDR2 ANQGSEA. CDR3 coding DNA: TGCACCTCACCGTTGGGAATCCCATCAGAGACCCAGTACTTC. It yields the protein CTSPLGIPSETQYF.

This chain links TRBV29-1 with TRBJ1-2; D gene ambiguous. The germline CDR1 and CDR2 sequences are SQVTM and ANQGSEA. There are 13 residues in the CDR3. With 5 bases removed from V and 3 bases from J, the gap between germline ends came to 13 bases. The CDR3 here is CSVPPAGYYGYTF. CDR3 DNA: TGCAGCGTTCCTCCCGCGGGGTACTATGGCTACACCTTC.

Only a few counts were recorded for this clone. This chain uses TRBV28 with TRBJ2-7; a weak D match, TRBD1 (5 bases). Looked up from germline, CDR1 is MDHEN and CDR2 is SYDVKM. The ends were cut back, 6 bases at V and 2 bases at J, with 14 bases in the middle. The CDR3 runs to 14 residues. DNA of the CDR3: TGTGCCAGCAGACTCATGGGGCCCGCCTACGAGCAGTACTTC. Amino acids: CASRLMGPAYEQYF.

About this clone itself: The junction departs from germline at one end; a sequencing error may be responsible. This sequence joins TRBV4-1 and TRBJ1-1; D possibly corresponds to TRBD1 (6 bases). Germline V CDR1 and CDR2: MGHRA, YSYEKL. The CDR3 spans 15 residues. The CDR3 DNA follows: TGCGCCAGCAGCCCCCTCGAGGGGGAGAACACTGAAGCCTTCTTT. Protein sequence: CASSPLEGENTEAFF.

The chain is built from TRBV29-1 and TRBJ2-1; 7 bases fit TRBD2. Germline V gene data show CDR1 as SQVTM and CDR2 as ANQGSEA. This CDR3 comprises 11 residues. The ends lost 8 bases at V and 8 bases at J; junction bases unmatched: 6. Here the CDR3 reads CSLGEGYEQFF. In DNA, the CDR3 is TGCAGCCTGGGGGAGGGCTATGAGCAGTTCTTC.

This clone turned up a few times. The DNA of the CDR3 is TGTGCCAGCAGTGAAGTGTACGGCGAGAACACTGAAGCTTTCTTT. Amino acid sequence: CASSEVYGENTEAFF. The V call is TRBV2, the J call TRBJ1-1, with D uncertain. Trimming removed 1 base from V and 1 base from J, with 10 bases in between. Looked up from germline, CDR1 is SNHLY and CDR2 is FYNNEI. The CDR3 has 15 residues.

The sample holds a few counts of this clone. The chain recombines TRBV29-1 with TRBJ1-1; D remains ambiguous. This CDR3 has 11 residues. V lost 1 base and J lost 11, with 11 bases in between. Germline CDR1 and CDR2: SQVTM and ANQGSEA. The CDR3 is CSVEGPPGAFF. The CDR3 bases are TGCAGCGTTGAAGGCCCCCCCGGGGCTTTCTTT.

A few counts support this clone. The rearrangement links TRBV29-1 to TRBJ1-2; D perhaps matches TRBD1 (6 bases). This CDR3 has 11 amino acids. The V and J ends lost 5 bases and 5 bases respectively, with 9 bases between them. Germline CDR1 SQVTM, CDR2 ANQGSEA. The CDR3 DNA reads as TGCAGCGTTCTTACAGGGTATGGCTACACCTTC. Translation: CSVLTGYGYTF. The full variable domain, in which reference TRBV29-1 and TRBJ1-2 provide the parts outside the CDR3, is SAVISQKPSRDICQRGTSLTIQCQVDSQVTMMFWYRQQPGQSLTLIATANQGSEATYESGFVIDKFPISRPNLTFSTLTVSNMSPEDSSIYLCSVLTGYGYTFGSGTRLTVV.

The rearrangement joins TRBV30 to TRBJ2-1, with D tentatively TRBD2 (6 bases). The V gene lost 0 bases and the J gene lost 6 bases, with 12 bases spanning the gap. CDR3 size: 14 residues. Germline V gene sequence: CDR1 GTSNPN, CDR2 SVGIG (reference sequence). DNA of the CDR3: TGTGCCTGGAGTGTCCTCGGGGGTGGCAATGAGCAGTTCTTC. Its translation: CAWSVLGGGNEQFF. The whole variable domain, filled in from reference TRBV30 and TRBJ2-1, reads SQTIHQWPATLVQPVGSPLSLECTVEGTSNPNLYWYRQAAGRGLQLLFYSVGIGQISSEVPQNLSASRPQDRQFILSSKKLLLSDSGFYLCAWSVLGGGNEQFFGPGTRLTVL.

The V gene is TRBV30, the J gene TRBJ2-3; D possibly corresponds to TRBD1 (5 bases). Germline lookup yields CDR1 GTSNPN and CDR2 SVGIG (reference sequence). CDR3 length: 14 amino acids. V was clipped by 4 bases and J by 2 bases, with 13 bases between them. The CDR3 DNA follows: TGTGCCTGGACAGGGAAAAGGGACACAGATACGCAGTATTTT. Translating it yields CAWTGKRDTDTQYF.

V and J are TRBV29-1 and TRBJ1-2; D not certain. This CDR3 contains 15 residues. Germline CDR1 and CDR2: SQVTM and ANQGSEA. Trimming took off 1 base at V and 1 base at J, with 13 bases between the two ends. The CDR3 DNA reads TGCAGCGTTGAAGCGGGGATTGGGATTAACTATGGCTACACCTTC. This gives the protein CSVEAGIGINYGYTF.

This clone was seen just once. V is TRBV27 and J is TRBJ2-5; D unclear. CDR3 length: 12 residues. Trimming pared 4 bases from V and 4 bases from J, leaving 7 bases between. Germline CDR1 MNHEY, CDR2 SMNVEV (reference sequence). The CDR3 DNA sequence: TGTGCCAGCAGTTCAGTTGGAGAGACCCAGTACTTC. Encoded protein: CASSSVGETQYF.

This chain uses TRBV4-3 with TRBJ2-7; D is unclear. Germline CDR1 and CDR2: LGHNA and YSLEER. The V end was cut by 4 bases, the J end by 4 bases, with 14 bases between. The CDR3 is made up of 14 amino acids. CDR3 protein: CASSPHSQAYEQYF. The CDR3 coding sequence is TGCGCCAGCAGCCCCCACAGTCAGGCATACGAGCAGTACTTC.

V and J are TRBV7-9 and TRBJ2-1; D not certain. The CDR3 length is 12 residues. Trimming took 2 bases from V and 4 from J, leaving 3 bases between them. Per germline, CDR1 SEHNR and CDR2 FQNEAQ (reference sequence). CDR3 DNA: TGTGCCAGCAGCTTACTATACAATGAGCAGTTCTTC. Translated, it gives CASSLLYNEQFF.

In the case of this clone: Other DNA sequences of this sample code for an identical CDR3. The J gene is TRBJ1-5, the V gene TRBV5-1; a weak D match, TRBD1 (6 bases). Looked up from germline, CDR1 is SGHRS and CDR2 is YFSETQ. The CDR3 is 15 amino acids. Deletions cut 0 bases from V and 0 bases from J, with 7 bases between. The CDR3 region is CASSLGTDSNQPQHF. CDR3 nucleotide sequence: TGCGCCAGCAGCTTGGGGACAGATAGCAATCAGCCCCAGCATTTT.

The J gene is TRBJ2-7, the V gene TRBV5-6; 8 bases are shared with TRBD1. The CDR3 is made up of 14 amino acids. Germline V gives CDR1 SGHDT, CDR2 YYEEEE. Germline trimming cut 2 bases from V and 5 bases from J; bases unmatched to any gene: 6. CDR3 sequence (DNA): TGTGCCAGCAGCTTCGACAGGGGTAGCAACGAGCAGTACTTC. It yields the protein CASSFDRGSNEQYF.

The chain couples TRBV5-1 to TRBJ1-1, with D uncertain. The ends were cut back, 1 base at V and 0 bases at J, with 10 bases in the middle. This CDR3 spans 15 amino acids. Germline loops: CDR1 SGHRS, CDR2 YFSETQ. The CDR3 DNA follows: TGCGCCAGCAGCTTGACTGACACACTGAACACTGAAGCTTTCTTT. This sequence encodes CASSLTDTLNTEAFF.

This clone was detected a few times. CDR3 in DNA: TGTGCCAGCAGCGTAGGGGCAAACCAAGAGACCCAGTACTTC. Encoded protein: CASSVGANQETQYF. The chain has TRBV9 and TRBJ2-5; unclear D gene. Trimming took off 0 bases at V and 0 bases at J, with 6 bases between the two ends. The germline V gene has CDR1 SGDLS and CDR2 YYNGEE. The CDR3 spans 14 residues. The full variable domain, in which reference TRBV9 and TRBJ2-5 provide the parts outside the CDR3, is DSGVTQTPKHLITATGQRVTLRCSPRSGDLSVYWYQQSLDQGLQFLIQYYNGEERAKGNILERFSAQQFPDLHSELNLSSLELGDSALYFCASSVGANQETQYFGPGTRLLVL.

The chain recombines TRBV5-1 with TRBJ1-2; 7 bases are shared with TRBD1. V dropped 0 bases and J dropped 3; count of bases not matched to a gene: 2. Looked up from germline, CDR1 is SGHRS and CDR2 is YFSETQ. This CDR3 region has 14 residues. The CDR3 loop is CASSLADRDYGYTF. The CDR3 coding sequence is TGCGCCAGCAGCTTGGCCGACAGGGACTATGGCTACACCTTC.

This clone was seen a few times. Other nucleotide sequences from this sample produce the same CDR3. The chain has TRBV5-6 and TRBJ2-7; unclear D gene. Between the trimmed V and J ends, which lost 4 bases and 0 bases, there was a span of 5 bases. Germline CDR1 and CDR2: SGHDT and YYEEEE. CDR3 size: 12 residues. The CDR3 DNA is TGTGCCAGCAGCCCAGGCTCCTACGAGCAGTACTTC. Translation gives CASSPGSYEQYF.

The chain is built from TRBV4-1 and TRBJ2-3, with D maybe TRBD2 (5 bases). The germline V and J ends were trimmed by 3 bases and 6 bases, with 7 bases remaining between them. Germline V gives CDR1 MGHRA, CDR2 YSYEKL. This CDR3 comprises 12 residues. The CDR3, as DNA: TGCGCCAGCAGCCACGGCGGGGATACGCAGTATTTT. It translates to CASSHGGDTQYF.